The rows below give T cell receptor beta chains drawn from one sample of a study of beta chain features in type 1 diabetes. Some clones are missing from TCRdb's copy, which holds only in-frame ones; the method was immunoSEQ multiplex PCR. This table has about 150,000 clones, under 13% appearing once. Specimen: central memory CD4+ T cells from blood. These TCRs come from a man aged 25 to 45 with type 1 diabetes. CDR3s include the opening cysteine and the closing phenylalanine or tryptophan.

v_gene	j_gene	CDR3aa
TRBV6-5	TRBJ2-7	CASSPRGGGFDEQYF
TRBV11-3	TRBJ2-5	CASSSQGAPRTQYF
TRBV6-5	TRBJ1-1	CASSLVPTEAFF
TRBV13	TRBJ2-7	CASSLAVAYSYEQYF
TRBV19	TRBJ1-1	CASTRDSSTEAFF
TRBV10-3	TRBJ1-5	CAISGTGGSNQPQHF
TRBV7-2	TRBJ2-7	CASSKDRGPMYEQYF
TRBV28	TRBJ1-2	CASSLPPGTNYGYTF
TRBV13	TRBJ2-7	CASSLARGTSRWEQYF
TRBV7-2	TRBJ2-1	CASSKGLRQFF
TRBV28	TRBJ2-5	CASSYRETQYF
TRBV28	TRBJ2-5	CATKELAGAAETQYF
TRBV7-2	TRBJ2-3	CASSLAGSDTQYF
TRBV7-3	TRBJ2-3	CASSRSGSTDTQYF
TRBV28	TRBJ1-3	CASTPGQALRGNTIYF
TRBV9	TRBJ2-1	CASSSRPNSYNEQFF
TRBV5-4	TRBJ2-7	CASSLVAQGSYEQYF
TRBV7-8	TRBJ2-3	CASSNSDTQYF
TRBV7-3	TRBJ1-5	CASSLTPDQPQHF
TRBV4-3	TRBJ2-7	CASSQDRGSSYEQYF
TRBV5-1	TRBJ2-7	CASSFSGTSYEQYF
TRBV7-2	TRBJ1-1	CASSLGMEMNTEAFF
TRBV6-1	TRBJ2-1	CASSEAMGDKRFF
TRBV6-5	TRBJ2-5	CASSYGTGPKGETQYF
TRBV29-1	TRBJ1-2	CSVDAGTGMVEGYTF
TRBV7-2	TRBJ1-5	CASSFEVSNQPQHF
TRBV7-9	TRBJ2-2	CASSLLAAGMNTGELFF
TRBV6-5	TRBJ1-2	CASSRQGSYGYTF
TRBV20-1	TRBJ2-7	CSGLDYEQYF
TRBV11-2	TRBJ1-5	CASSLGSMRAKPQHF
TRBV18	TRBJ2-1	CASSPREGLNNEQFF
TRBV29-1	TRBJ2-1	CSHSGSGYNEQFF
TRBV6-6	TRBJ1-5	CASSLQGANQPQHF
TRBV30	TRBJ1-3	CARTGGSGNTIYF
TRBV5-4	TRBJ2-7	CASSRTSGQYEQYF
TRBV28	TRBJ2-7	CASSLLAGGSVEQYF
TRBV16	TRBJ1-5	CASSQWEGQGRDQPQHF
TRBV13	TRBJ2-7	CASSFRQTGAYEQYF
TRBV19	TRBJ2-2	CASSMDRGNTGELFF
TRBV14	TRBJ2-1	CASSRVRTYSYNEQFF
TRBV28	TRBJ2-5	CASSHRIQFETQYF
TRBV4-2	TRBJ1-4	CASSQGQGGTNEKLFF
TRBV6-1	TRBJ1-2	CASNLAGAYGYTF
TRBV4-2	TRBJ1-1	CASSQDRGYTEAFF
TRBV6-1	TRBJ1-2	CASKPQGRDYYGYTF
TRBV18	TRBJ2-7	CASSPPTAKSEQYF
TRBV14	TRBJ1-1	CASSQGGEAFF
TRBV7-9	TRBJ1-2	CASSLESGYGYTF
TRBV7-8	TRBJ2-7	CASSPGTGIYEQYF
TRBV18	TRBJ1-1	CASSPGPQGSTEAFF